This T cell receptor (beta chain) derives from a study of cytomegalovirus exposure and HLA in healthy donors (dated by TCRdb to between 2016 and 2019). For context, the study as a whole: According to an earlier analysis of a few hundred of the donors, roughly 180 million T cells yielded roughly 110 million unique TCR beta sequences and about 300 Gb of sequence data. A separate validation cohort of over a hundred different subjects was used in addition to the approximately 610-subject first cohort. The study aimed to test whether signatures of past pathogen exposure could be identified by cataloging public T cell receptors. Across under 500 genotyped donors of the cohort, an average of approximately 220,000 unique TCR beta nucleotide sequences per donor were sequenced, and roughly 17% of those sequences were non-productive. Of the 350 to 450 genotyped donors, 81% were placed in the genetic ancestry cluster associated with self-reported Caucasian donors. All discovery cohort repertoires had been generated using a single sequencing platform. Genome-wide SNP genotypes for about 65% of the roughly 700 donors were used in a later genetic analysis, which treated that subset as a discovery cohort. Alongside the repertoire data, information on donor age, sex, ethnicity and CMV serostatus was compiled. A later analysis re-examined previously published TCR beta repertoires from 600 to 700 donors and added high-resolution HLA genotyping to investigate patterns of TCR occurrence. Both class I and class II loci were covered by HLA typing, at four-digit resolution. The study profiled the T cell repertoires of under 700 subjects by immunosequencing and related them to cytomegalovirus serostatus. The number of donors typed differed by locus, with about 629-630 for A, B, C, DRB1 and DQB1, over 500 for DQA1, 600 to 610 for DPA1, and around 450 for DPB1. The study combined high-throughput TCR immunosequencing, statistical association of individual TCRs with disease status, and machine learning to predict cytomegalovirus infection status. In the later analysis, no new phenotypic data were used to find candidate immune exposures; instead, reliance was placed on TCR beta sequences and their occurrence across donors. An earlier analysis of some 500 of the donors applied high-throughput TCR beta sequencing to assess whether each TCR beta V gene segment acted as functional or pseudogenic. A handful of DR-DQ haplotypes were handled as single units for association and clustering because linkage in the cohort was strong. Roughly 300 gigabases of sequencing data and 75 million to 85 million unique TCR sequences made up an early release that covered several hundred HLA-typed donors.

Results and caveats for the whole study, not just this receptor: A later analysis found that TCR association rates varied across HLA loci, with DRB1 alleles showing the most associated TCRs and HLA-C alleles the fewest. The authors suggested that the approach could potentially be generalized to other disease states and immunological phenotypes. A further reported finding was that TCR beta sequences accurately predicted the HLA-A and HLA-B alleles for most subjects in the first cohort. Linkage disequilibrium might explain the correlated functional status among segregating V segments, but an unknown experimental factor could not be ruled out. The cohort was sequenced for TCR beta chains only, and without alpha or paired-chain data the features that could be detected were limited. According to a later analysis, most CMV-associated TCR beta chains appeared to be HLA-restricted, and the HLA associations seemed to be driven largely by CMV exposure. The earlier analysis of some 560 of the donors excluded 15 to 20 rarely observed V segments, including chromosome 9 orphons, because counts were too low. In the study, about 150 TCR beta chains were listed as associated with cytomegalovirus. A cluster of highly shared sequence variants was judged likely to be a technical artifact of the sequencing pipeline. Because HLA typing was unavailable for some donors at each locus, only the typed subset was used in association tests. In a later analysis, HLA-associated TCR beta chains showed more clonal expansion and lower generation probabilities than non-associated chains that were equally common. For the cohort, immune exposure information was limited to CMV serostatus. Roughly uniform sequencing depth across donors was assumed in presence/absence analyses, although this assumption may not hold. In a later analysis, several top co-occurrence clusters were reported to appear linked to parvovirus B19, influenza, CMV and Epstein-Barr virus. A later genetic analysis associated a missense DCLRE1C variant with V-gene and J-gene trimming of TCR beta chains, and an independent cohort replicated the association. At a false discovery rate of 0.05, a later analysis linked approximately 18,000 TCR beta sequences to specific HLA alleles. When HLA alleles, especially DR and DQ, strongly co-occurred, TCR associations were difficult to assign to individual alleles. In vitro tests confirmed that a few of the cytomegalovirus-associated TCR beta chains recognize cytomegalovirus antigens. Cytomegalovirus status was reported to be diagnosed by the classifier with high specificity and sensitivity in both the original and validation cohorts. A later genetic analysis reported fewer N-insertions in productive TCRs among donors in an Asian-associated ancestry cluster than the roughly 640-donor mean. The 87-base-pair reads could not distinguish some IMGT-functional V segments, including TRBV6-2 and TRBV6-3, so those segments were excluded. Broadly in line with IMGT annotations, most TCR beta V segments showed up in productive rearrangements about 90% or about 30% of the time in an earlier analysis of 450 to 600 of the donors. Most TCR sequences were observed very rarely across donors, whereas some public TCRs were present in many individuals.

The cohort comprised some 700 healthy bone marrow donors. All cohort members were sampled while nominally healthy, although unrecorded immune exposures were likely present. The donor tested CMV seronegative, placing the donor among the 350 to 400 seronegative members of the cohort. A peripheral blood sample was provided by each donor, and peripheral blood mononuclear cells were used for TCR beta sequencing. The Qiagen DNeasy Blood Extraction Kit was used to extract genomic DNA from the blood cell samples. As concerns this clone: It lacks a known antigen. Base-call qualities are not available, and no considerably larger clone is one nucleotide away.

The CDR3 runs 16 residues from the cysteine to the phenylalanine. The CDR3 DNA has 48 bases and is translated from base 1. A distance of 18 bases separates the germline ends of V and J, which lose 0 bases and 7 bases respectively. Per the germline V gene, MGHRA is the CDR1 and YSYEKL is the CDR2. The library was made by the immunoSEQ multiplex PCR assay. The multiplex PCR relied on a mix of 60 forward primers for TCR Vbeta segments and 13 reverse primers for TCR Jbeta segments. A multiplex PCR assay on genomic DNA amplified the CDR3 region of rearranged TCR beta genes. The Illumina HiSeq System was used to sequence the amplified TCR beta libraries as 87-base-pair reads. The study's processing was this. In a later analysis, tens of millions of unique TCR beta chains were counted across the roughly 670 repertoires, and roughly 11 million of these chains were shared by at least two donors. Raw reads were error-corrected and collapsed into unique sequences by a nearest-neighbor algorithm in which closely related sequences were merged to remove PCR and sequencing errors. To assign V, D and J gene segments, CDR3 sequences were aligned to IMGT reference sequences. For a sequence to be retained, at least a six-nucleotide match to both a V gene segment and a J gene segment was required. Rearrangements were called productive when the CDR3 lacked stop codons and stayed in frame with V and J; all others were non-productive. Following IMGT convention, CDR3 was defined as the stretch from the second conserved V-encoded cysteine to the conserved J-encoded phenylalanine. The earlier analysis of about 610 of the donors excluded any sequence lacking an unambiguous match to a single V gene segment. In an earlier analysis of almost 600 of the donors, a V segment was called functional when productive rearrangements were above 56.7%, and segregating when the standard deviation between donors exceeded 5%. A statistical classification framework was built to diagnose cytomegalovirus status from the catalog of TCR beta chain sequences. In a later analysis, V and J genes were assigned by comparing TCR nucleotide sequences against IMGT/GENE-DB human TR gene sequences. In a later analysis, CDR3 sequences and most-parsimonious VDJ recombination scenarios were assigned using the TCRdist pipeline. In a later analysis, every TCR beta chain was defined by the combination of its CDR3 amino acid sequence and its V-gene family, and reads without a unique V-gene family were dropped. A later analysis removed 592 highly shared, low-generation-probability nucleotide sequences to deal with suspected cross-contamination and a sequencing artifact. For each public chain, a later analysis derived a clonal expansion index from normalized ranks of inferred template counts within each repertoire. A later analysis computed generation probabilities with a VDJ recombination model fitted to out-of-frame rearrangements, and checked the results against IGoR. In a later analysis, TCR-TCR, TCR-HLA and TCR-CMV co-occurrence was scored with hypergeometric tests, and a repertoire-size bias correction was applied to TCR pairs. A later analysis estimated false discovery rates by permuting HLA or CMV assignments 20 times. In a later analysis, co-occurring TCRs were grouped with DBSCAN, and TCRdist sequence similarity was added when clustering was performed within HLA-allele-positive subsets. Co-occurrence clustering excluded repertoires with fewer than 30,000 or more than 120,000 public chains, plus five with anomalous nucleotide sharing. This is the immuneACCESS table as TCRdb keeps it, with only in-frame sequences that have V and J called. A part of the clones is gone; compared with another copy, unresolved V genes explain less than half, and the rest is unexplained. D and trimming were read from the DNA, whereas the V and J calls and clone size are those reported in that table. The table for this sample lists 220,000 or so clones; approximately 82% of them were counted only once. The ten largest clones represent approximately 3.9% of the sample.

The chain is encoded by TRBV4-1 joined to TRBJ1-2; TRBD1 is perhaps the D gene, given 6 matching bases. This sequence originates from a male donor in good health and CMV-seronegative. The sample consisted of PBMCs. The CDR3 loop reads CASSQEAGGGRTGYTF. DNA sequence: TGCGCCAGCAGCCAAGAGGCGGGCGGGGGCAGAACTGGCTACACCTTC.